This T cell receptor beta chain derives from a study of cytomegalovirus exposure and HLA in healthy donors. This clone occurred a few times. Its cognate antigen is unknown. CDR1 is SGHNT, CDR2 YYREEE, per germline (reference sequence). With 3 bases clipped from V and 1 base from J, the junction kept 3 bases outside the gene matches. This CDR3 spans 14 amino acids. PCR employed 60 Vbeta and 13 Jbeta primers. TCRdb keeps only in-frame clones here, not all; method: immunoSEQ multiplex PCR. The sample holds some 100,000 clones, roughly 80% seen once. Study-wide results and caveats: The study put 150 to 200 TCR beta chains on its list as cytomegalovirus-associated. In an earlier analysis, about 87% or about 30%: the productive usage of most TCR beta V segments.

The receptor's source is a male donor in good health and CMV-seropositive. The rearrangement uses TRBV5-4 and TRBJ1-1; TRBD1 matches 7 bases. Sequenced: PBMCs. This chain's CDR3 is CASSSNRGNTEAFF. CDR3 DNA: TGTGCCAGCAGCTCCAACAGGGGGAACACTGAAGCTTTCTTT.